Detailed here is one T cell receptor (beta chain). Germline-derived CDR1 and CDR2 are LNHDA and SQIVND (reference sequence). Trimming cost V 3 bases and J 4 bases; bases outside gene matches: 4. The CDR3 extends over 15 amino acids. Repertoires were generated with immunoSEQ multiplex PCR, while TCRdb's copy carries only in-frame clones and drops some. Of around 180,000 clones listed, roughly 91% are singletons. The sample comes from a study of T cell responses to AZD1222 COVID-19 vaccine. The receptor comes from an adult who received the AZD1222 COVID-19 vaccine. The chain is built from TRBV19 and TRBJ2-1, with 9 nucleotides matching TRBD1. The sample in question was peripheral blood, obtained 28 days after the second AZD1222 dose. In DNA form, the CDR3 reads TGTGCCAGTAGTATGGACAGGGGATCTTACAATGAGCAGTTCTTC. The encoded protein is CASSMDRGSYNEQFF.